This T cell receptor beta chain was captured in a study of cytomegalovirus exposure and HLA in healthy donors. Study-wide results and caveats: Sequence variants that were highly shared formed a cluster that was likely a sequencing artifact.

The study ran its PCR with 60 Vbeta and 13 Jbeta primers. TCRdb's copy holds only in-frame clones and misses some; the assay was immunoSEQ multiplex PCR. This table has approximately 45,000 clones, 70% to 80% appearing once. Germline-derived CDR1 and CDR2 are GTSNPN and SVGIG (reference sequence). The CDR3 has 14 amino acids. V was trimmed by 5 bases and J by 0 bases, leaving 10 bases between them. In the case of this clone: What it binds is unknown.

The sequenced sample was PBMCs. This sequence joins TRBV30 and TRBJ1-4; no reliable D call. This TCR derives from a young woman in good health and CMV-seronegative. CDR3 nucleotides: TGTGCCTGGGGGCCCTTTGCAACTAATGAAAAACTGTTTTTT. Protein: CAWGPFATNEKLFF. Drawing the rest from reference TRBV30 and TRBJ1-4, the complete variable domain is SQTIHQWPATLVQPVGSPLSLECTVEGTSNPNLYWYRQAAGRGLQLLFYSVGIGQISSEVPQNLSASRPQDRQFILSSKKLLLSDSGFYLCAWGPFATNEKLFFGSGTQLSVL.